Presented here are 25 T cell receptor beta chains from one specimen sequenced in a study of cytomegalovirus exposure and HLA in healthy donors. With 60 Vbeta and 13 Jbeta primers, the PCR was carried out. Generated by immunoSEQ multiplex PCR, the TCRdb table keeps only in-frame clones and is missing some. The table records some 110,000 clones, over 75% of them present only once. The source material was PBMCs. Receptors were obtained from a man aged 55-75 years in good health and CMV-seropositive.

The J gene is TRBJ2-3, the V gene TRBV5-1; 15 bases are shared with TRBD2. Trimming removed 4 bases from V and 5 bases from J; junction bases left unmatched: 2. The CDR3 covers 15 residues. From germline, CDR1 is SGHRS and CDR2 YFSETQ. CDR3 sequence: CASSRGLAGGDTQYF. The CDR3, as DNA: TGCGCCAGCAGCCGGGGACTAGCGGGGGGAGATACGCAGTATTTT.

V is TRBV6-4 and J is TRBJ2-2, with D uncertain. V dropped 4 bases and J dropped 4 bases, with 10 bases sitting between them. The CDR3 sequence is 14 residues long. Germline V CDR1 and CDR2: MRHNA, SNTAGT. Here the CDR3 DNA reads TGTGCCAGCAGTGCCGACAATCCCACCGGGGAGCTGTTTTTT. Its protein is CASSADNPTGELFF.

The CDR3 DNA is TGTGCCAGCAGCCCGACCTCGGACAGCCGCTATGGCTACACCTTC. Amino acid sequence: CASSPTSDSRYGYTF. The genes are TRBV4-2 and TRBJ1-2; the D gene is possibly TRBD1 (6 bases). Germline V gene lookup returns CDR1 LGHNA and CDR2 YNFKEQ. The CDR3 is made up of 15 amino acids. V dropped 4 bases and J dropped 4 bases, with 16 bases sitting between them.

The CDR3 nucleotides read TGCGCCAGCAGCCAAGAAAAGGCGCGGGGGCCCTACGAGCAGTACTTC. Amino acids: CASSQEKARGPYEQYF. The chain couples TRBV4-1 to TRBJ2-7; D possibly corresponds to TRBD2 (7 bases). Trimming took off 0 bases at V and 2 bases at J, with 14 bases between the two ends. This CDR3 contains 16 residues. Germline loops: CDR1 MGHRA, CDR2 YSYEKL.

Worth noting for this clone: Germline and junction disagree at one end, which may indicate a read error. The CDR3 sequence: CAIRERDF. The CDR3 DNA is TGTGCCATTAGAGAGCGGGACTTC. The chain employs TRBV2 and TRBJ2-5; the D gene is possibly TRBD2 (6 bases). CDR1 and CDR2 (germline): SNHLY, FYNNEI. The CDR3 runs to 8 residues.

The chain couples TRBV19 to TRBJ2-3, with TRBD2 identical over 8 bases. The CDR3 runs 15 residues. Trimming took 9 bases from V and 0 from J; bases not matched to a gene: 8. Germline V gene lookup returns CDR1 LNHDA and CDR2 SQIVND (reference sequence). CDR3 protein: CASGGGPSSTDTQYF. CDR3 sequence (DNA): TGTGCCAGCGGGGGGGGACCTTCTAGCACAGATACGCAGTATTTT.

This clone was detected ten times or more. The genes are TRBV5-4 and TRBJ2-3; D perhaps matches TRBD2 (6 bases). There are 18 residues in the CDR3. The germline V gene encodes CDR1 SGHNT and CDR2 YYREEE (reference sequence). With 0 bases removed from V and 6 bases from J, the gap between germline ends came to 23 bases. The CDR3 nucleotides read TGTGCCAGCAGCTTGGCCTTTAGGGCTACCACTGGGGGGGATACGCAGTATTTT. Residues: CASSLAFRATTGGDTQYF.

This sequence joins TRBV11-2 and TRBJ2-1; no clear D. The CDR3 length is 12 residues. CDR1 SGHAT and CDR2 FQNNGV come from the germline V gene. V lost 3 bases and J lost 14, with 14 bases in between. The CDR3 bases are TGTGCCAGCAGCTTTAATCCCCCCCCGGAGTTCTTC. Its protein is CASSFNPPPEFF.

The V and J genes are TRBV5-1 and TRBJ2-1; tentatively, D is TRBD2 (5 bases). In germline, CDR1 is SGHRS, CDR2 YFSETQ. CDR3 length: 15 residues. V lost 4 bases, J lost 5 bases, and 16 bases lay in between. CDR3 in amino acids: CASSIGLTPDNEQFF. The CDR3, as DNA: TGCGCCAGCAGCATCGGACTCACGCCCGACAATGAGCAGTTCTTC.

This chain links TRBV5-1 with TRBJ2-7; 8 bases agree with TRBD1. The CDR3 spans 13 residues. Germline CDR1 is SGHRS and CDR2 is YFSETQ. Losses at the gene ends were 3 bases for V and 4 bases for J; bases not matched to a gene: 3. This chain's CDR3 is CASSSTGAYEQYF. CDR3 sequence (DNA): TGCGCCAGCAGCTCGACAGGGGCGTACGAGCAGTACTTC.

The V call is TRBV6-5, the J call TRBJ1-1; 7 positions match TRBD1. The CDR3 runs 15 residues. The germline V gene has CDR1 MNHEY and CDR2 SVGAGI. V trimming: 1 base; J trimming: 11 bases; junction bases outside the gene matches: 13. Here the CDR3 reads CASSYFGTAHYWAFF. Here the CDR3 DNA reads TGTGCCAGCAGTTACTTCGGGACAGCCCATTACTGGGCTTTCTTT.

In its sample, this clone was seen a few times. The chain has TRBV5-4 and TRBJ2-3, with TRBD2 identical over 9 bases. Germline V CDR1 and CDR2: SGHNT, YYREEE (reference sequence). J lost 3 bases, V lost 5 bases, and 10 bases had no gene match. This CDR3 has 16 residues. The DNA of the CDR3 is TGTGCCAGCAGGGTGGGCCTAGCGGGGATAACAGATACGCAGTATTTT. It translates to CASRVGLAGITDTQYF.

CDR3 sequence: CASSDRGQGFWEQYF. Here the CDR3 DNA reads TGTGCCAGCAGCGACCGGGGACAGGGCTTCTGGGAGCAGTACTTC. The chain recombines TRBV7-8 with TRBJ2-7; TRBD1 aligns across 9 bases. From germline, CDR1 is SGHVS and CDR2 FQNEAQ. The CDR3 covers 15 residues. The trim removed 5 bases at V and 7 bases at J, leaving 12 bases unmatched.

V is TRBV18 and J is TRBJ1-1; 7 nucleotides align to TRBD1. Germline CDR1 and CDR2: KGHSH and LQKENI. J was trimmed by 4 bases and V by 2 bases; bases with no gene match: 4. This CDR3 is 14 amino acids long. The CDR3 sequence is CASSPAAGGTEAFF. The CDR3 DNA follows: TGTGCCAGCTCACCAGCAGCAGGGGGCACTGAAGCTTTCTTT.

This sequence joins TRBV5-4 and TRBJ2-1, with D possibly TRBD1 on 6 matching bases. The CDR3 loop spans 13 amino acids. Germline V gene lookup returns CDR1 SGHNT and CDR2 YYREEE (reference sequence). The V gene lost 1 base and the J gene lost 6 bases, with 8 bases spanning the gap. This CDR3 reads CASSLRGGNEQFF. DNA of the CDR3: TGTGCCAGCAGCTTGAGAGGGGGCAATGAGCAGTTCTTC.

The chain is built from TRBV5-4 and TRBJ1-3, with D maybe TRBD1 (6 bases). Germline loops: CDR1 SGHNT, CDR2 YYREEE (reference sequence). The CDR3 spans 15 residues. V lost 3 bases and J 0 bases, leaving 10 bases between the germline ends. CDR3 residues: CASSWAGASGNTIYF. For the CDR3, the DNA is TGTGCCAGCAGCTGGGCGGGGGCCTCTGGAAACACCATATATTTT. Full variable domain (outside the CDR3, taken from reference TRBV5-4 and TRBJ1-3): ETGVTQSPTHLIKTRGQQVTLRCSSQSGHNTVSWYQQALGQGPQFIFQYYREEENGRGNFPPRFSGLQFPNYSSELNVNALELDDSALYLCASSWAGASGNTIYFGEGSWLTVV.

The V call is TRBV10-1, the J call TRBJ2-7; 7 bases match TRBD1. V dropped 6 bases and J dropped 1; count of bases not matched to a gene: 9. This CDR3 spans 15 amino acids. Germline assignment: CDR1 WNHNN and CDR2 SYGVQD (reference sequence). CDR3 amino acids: CASSPVPGGSYEQYF. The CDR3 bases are TGCGCCAGCAGCCCGGTGCCAGGGGGATCCTACGAGCAGTACTTC.

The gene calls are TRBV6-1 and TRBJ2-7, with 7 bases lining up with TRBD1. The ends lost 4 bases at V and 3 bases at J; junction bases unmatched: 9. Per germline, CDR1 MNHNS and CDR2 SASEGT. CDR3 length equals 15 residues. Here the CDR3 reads CASSVPTGTLYEQYF. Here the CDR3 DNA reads TGTGCCAGCAGTGTTCCGACAGGGACCCTCTACGAGCAGTACTTC.

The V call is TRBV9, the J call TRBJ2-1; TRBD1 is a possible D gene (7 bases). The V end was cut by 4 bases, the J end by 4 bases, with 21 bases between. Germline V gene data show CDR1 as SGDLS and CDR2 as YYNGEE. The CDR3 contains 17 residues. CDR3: CASSPRGRGGKYNEQFF. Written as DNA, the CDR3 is TGTGCCAGCAGCCCGAGGGGGCGGGGCGGCAAGTACAATGAGCAGTTCTTC.

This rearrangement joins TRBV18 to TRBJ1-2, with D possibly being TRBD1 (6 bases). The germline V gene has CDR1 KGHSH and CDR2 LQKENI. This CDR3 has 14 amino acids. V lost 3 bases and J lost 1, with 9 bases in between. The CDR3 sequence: CASSPRTDNYGYTF. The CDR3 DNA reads TGTGCCAGCTCACCCCGGACAGATAACTATGGCTACACCTTC.

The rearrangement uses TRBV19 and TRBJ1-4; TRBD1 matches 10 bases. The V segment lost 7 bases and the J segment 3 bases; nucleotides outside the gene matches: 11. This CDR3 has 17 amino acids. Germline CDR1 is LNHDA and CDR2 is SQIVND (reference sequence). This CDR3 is CASTETGGRISNEKLFF. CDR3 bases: TGTGCCAGTACTGAGACAGGGGGCCGCATTTCTAATGAAAAACTGTTTTTT. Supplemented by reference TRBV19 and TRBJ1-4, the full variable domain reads DGGITQSPKYLFRKEGQNVTLSCEQNLNHDAMYWYRQDPGQGLRLIYYSQIVNDFQKGDIAEGYSVSREKKESFPLTVTSAQKNPTAFYLCASTETGGRISNEKLFFGSGTQLSVL.

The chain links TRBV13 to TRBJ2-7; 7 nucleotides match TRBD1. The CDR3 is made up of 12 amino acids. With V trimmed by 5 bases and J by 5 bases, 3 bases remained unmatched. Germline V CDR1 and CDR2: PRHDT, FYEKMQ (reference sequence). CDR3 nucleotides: TGTGCCAGCAGCACCACAGGGGACGAGCAGTACTTC. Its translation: CASSTTGDEQYF.

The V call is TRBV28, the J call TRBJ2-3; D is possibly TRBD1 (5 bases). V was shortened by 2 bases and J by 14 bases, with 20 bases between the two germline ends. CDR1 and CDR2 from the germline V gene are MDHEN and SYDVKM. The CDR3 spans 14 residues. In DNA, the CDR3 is TGTGCCAGCAGTTTAAGGGTACAGGTACTAAGCCCGTATTTT. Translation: CASSLRVQVLSPYF.

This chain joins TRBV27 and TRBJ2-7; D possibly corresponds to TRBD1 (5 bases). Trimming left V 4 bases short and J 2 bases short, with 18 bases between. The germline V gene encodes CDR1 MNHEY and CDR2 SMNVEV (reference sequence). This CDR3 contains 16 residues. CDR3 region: CASSSPSRDSPYEQYF. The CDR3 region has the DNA TGTGCCAGCAGTTCCCCTTCAAGAGACAGTCCCTACGAGCAGTACTTC.

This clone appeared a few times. The DNA for the CDR3 is TGTGCCAGCAGCCGACAGGCTGAAGAAAAACTGTTTTTT. Protein sequence: CASSRQAEEKLFF. The gene calls are TRBV7-2 and TRBJ1-4, with D tentatively TRBD1 (6 bases). Germline loops: CDR1 SGHTA, CDR2 FQGNSA. V lost 5 bases, J lost 8 bases, and 12 bases lay in between. This CDR3 contains 13 residues.